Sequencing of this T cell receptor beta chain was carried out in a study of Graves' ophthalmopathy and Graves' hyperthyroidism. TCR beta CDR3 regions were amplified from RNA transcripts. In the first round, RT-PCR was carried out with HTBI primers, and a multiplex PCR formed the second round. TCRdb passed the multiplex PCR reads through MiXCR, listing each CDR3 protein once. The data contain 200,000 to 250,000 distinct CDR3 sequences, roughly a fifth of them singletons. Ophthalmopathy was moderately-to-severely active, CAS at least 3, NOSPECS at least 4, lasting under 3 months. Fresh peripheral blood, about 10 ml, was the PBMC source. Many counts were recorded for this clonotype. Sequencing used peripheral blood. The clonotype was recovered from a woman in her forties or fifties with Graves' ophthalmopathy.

The CDR3 reads CSARDRTSAVTGELFF. The CDR3 bases are TGCAGTGCTAGAGATCGGACTAGCGCGGTCACCGGGGAGCTGTTTTTT. The chain uses TRBV20-1 and TRBJ2-2, with 9 bases aligning to TRBD2. V lost 0 bases to trimming and J lost 4 bases; unmatched junction nucleotides: 6. The CDR3 totals 16 residues. Germline CDR1 is DFQATT and CDR2 is SNEGSKA (reference sequence).